Listed below are T cell receptor beta chains from one sample, sequenced in a study of T cell responses to AZD1222 COVID-19 vaccine. The data were produced by immunoSEQ multiplex PCR, yet TCRdb's version contains in-frame clones alone and is incomplete. The sample has about 130,000 clones, roughly 91% seen once. The specimen comprised peripheral blood, sampled on day 0 of AZD1222 vaccination. The receptor set was obtained from an adult in good health. CDR3s include the opening cysteine and the closing phenylalanine or tryptophan. The order of the fields is D gene, J gene, clone size, V gene, CDR3 DNA, CDR3 protein. A D gene is named only where the DNA matches it firmly. Some rows mark clone size as missing; the rest say once, few, many or name a class of expanded clone.

D gene: -
J gene: TRBJ1-1
clone size: -
V gene: TRBV19
CDR3 DNA: TGTGCCAGTAGTATAAATTTTGCAGGGGCGGGTGAAGCTTTCTTT
CDR3 protein: CASSINFAGAGEAFF

D gene: TRBD2
J gene: TRBJ2-1
clone size: -
V gene: TRBV6-4
CDR3 DNA: TGTGCCAGCAGTGACTCTCCCAGCGGGATTAACCATGAGCAGTTCTTC
CDR3 protein: CASSDSPSGINHEQFF

D gene: TRBD2
J gene: TRBJ2-7
clone size: few
V gene: TRBV7-9
CDR3 DNA: TGTGCCAGCAGCCTAGCCCCTAGCGGGCCCTACGAGCAGTACTTC
CDR3 protein: CASSLAPSGPYEQYF

D gene: -
J gene: TRBJ2-5
clone size: -
V gene: TRBV6-5
CDR3 DNA: TGTGCCAGCAGTTACTCGAAAGAGACCCAGTACTTC
CDR3 protein: CASSYSKETQYF

D gene: -
J gene: TRBJ2-3
clone size: -
V gene: TRBV24-1
CDR3 DNA: TGTGCCACCAGTGATGGGGGGCACGGGTCTAGCACAGATACGCAGTATTTT
CDR3 protein: CATSDGGHGSSTDTQYF

D gene: TRBD2
J gene: TRBJ2-3
clone size: -
V gene: TRBV7-2
CDR3 DNA: TGTGCCAGCAGCTTATTCGGACTAGCGGAGTCGGGGAATACGCAGTATTTT
CDR3 protein: CASSLFGLAESGNTQYF

D gene: TRBD2
J gene: TRBJ2-1
clone size: -
V gene: TRBV2
CDR3 DNA: TGTGCCAGCGTTAGGGGACTAGTTACCGATGAGCAGTTCTTC
CDR3 protein: CASVRGLVTDEQFF

D gene: TRBD1
J gene: TRBJ1-5
clone size: once
V gene: TRBV5-8
CDR3 DNA: TGTGCCAGCAGCCAAGGGACAGGGGGCTATCAGCCCCAGCATTTT
CDR3 protein: CASSQGTGGYQPQHF

D gene: TRBD1
J gene: TRBJ2-1
clone size: -
V gene: TRBV7-6
CDR3 DNA: TGTGCCAGCAGCCGGACAGGGCCCCCCGGTAATGAGCAGTTCTTC
CDR3 protein: CASSRTGPPGNEQFF

D gene: TRBD1
J gene: TRBJ2-2
clone size: -
V gene: TRBV6-5
CDR3 DNA: TGTGCCAGCCGGACAGGGTCATTGAACACCGGGGAGCTGTTTTTT
CDR3 protein: CASRTGSLNTGELFF

D gene: -
J gene: TRBJ1-5
clone size: -
V gene: TRBV7-8
CDR3 DNA: TGTGCCAGCAGCCTGCGGGACCCTCGCAATCAGCCCCAGCATTTT
CDR3 protein: CASSLRDPRNQPQHF

D gene: -
J gene: TRBJ2-4
clone size: -
V gene: TRBV7-5
CDR3 DNA: TGTGTCAGAAGCTTAGGGGGGGACAGATTACTAGCCAAAAACATTCAGTACTTC
CDR3 protein: CVRSLGGDRLLAKNIQYF

D gene: TRBD1
J gene: TRBJ1-5
clone size: -
V gene: TRBV19
CDR3 DNA: TGTGCCAGTAGTTCAACACGGCAGGGGGGACAGGGTAATCAGCCCCAGCATTTT
CDR3 protein: CASSSTRQGGQGNQPQHF

D gene: -
J gene: TRBJ1-1
clone size: -
V gene: TRBV7-3
CDR3 DNA: TGTGCCAGCAGCTTAATGTCAAGGCGGAGTGATACTGAAGCTTTCTTT
CDR3 protein: CASSLMSRRSDTEAFF

D gene: TRBD2
J gene: TRBJ2-2
clone size: -
V gene: TRBV7-8
CDR3 DNA: TGTGCCAGCAGCTTAGCGGTAGCGGGAGGCTTAAACACCGGGGAGCTGTTTTTT
CDR3 protein: CASSLAVAGGLNTGELFF

D gene: -
J gene: TRBJ2-3
clone size: -
V gene: TRBV24-1
CDR3 DNA: TGTGCCACCAGTGGGCCAGGGATCGGCACAGATACGCAGTATTTT
CDR3 protein: CATSGPGIGTDTQYF

D gene: -
J gene: TRBJ1-4
clone size: -
V gene: TRBV15
CDR3 DNA: TGTGCCACCAGCAGTTTCGGGGTAGGGGAAAAACTGTTTTTT
CDR3 protein: CATSSFGVGEKLFF

D gene: TRBD2
J gene: TRBJ2-7
clone size: -
V gene: TRBV3-1/TRBV3-2
CDR3 DNA: TGTGCCAGCAGCCGGACTAGCGGCTACGAGCAGTACTTC
CDR3 protein: CASSRTSGYEQYF

D gene: TRBD2
J gene: TRBJ2-5
clone size: -
V gene: TRBV19
CDR3 DNA: TGTGCCAGTAGTATTCCCGGCGGGAGAGGAGAGACCCAGTACTTC
CDR3 protein: CASSIPGGRGETQYF